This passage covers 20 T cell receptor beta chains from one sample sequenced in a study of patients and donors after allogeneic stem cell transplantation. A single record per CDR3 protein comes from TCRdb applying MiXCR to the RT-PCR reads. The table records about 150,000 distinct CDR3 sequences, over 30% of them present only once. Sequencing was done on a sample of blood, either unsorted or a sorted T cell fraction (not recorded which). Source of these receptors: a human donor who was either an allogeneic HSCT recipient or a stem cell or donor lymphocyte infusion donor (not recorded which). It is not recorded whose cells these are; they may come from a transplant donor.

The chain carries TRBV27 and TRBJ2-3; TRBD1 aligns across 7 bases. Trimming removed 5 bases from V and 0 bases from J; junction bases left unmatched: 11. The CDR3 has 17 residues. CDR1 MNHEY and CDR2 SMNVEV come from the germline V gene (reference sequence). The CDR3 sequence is CASSTGQRIFSTDTQYF. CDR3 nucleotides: TGTGCCAGCAGTACGGGACAGAGAATCTTTAGCACAGATACGCAGTATTTT.

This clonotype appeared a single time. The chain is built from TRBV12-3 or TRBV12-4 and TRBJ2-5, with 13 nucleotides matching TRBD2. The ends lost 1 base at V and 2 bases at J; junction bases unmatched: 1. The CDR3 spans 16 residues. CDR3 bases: TGTGCCAGCAGTTTAGGGGGACTAGCGGGGCAAGAGACCCAGTACTTC. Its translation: CASSLGGLAGQETQYF.

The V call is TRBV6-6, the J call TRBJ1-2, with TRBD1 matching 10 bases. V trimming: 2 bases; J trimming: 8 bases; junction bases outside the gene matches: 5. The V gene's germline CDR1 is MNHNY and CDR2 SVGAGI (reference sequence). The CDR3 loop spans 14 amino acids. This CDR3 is CASSYRDRGDGYTF. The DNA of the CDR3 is TGTGCCAGCAGTTACCGGGACAGGGGCGACGGCTACACCTTC.

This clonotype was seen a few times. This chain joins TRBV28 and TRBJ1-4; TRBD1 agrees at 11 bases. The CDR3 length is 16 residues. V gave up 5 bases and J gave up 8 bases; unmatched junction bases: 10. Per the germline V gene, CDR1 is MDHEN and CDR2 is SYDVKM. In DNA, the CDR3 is TGTGCCAGCAGTAAATCCCTCGGGACAGGGGGAGAAAAACTGTTTTTT. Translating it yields CASSKSLGTGGEKLFF.

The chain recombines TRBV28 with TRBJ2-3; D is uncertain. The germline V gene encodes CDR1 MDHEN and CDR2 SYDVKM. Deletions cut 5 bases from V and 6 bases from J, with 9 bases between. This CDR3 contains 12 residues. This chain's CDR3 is CASSLVRDTQYF. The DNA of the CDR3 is TGTGCCAGCAGTCTAGTACGGGATACGCAGTATTTT.

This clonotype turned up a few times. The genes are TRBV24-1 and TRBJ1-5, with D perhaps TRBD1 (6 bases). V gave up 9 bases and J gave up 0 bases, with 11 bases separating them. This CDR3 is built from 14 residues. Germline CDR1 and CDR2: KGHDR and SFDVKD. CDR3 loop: CATQQGNSNQPQHF. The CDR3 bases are TGTGCCACCCAACAGGGAAATAGCAATCAGCCCCAGCATTTT.

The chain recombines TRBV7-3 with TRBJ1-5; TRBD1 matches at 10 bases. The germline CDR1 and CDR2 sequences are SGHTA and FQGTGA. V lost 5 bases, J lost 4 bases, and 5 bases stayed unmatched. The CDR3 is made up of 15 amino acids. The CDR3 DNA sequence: TGTGCCAGCAGCCAGACAGGGGGCGGGAATCAGCCCCAGCATTTT. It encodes CASSQTGGGNQPQHF.

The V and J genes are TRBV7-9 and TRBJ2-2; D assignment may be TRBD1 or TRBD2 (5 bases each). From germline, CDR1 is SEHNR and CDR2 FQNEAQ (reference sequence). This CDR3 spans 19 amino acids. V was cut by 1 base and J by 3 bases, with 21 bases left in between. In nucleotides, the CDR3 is TGTGCCAGCAGCTTAGTGTTGGGACCCGGCGAAGCCTACACCGGGGAGCTGTTTTTT. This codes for CASSLVLGPGEAYTGELFF. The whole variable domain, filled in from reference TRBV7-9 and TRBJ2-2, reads DTGVSQNPRHKITKRGQNVTFRCDPISEHNRLYWYRQTLGQGPEFLTYFQNEAQLEKSRLLSDRFSAERPKGSFSTLEIQRTEQGDSAMYLCASSLVLGPGEAYTGELFFGEGSRLTVL.

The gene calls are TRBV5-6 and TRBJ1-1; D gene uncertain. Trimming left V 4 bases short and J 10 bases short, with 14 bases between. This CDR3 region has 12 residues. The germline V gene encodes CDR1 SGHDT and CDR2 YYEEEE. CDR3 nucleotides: TGTGCCAGCAGCCCGCGTGTAGGGCGAGCTTTCTTT. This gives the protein CASSPRVGRAFF.

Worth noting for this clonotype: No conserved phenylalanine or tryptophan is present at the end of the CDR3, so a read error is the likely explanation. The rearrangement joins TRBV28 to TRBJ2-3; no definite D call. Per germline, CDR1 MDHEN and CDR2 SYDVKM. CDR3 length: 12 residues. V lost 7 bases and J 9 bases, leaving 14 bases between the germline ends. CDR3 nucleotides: TGTGCCAGCAATTCTTTTGGGGAAACGCAGTATTTG. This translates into CASNSFGETQYL.

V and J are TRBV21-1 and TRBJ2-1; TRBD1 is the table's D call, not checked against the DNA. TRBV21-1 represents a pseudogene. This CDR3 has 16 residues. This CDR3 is CASSEDKGSSYNEQFF. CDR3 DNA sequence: TGTGCCAGCAGCGAGGACAAGGGGAGCTCCTACAATGAGCAGTTCTTC.

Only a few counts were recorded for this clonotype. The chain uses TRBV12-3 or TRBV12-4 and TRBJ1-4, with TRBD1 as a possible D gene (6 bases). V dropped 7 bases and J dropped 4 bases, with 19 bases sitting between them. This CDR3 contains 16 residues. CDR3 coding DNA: TGTGCCAGCACTACCCCCCAAGGGGGGGATAATGAAAAACTGTTTTTT. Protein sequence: CASTTPQGGDNEKLFF.

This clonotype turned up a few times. The CDR3 coding sequence is TGCGCCAGCAGCCCACGGACGGGCCGGTCTGGCTACACCTTC. This sequence encodes CASSPRTGRSGYTF. This rearrangement joins TRBV5-1 to TRBJ1-2, with D hard to call. CDR3 size: 14 residues. V lost 4 bases and J 7 bases, leaving 17 bases between the germline ends. Germline V lookup: CDR1 SGHRS, CDR2 YFSETQ.

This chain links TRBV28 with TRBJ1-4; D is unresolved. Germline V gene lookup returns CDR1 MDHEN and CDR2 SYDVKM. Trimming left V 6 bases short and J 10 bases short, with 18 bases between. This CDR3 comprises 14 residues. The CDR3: CASSSPPREGKLFF. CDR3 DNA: TGTGCCAGCAGCTCTCCCCCCCGGGAGGGAAAACTGTTTTTT.

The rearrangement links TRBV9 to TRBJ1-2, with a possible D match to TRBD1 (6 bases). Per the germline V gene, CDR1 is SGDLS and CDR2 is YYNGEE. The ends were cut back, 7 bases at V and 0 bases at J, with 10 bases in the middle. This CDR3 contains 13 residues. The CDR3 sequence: CASGGPANYGYTF. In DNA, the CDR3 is TGTGCCAGCGGGGGGCCAGCTAACTATGGCTACACCTTC. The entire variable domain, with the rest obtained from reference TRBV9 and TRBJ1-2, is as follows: DSGVTQTPKHLITATGQRVTLRCSPRSGDLSVYWYQQSLDQGLQFLIQYYNGEERAKGNILERFSAQQFPDLHSELNLSSLELGDSALYFCASGGPANYGYTFGSGTRLTVV.

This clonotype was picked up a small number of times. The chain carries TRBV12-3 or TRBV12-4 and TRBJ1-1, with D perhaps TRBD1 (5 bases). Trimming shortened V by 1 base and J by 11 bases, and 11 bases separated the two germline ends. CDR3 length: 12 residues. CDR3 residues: CASSLGGGGAFF. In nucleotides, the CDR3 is TGTGCCAGCAGTTTAGGGGGGGGTGGCGCTTTCTTT.

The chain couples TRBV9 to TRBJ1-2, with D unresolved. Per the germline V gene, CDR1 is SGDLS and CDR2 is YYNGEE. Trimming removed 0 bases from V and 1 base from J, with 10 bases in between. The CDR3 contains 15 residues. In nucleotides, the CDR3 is TGTGCCAGCAGCGTAGAAGGTCAGCTTAACTATGGCTACACCTTC. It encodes CASSVEGQLNYGYTF.

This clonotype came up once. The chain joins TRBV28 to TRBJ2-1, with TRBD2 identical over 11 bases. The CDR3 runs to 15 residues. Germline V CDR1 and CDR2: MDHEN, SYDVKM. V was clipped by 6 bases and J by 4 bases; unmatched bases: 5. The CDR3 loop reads CASRDGTSGYNEQFF. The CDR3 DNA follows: TGTGCCAGCAGAGACGGGACTAGCGGATACAATGAGCAGTTCTTC.

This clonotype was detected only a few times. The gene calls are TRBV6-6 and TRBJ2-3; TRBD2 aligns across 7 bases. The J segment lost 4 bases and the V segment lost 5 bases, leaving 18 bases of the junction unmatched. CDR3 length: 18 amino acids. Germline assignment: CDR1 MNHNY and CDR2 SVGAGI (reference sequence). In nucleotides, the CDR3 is TGTGCCAGCAGTGGAGCCCATCCGGGAGCGGGGTACGCAGATACGCAGTATTTT. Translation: CASSGAHPGAGYADTQYF.

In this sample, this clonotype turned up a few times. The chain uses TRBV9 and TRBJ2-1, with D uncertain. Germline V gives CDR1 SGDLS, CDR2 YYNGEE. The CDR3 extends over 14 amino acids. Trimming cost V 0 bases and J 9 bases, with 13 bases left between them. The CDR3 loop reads CASSVVGTLGEQFF. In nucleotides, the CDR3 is TGTGCCAGCAGCGTAGTTGGAACGCTCGGTGAGCAGTTCTTC.